The subject of this entry is one T cell receptor beta chain. The antigen remains undetermined. The ends were cut back, 0 bases at V and 1 base at J, with 6 bases in the middle. The germline CDR1 and CDR2 sequences are ENHRY and SYGVKD. CDR3 length equals 14 residues. This sample stems from a study of CD8+ T cells in alopecia areata. Study results and limitations: Lesional scalp displayed greater clonality than normal scalp, most notably in alopecia totalis/universalis. Scalp clonality and expanded CD8+ clones among the top 100 showed significant decreases with tofacitinib. Scalp sample sequencing also detects resident alphabeta T cells of normal skin.

Stated treatment: oral pan-JAK inhibitor, 5-10 mg twice daily. Peripheral blood and lesional scalp punch biopsies were taken from alopecia areata patients. Reverse transcription of extracted RNA yielded cDNA, which provided the sequencing template. Profiled with immunoSEQ multiplex PCR; TCRdb holds only in-frame clones, not every one. The sample has 200,000 to 250,000 clones, approximately 70% seen once. The gene calls are TRBV10-3 and TRBJ1-2; no reliable D call. The TCR originated in a human donor with alopecia areata. The sequencing here drew on CD4+ T cells sorted from blood, taken at approximately week 45, from a patient treated with tofacitinib. As DNA, the CDR3 is TGTGCCATCAGTGAGTCGACTAATAACTATGGCTACACCTTC. It translates to CAISESTNNYGYTF.